The T cell receptor beta chain described here comes from a study of T cells in localized non-small cell lung cancer. This CDR3 comprises 16 residues. V was clipped by 5 bases and J by 2 bases, with 19 bases between them. The germline V gene encodes CDR1 MDHEN and CDR2 SYDVKM. Repertoires were generated with immunoSEQ multiplex PCR, while TCRdb's copy carries only in-frame clones and drops some. Of approximately 20,000 clones listed, around 91% are singletons. The material sequenced was peripheral blood, taken before any cancer treatment. The clonotype was recovered from a man aged 40 to 70 with stage I lung adenocarcinoma. The chain combines TRBV28 with TRBJ2-7, with D possibly TRBD2 on 5 matching bases. The CDR3 region has the DNA TGTGCCAGCAGTGGAGAAAGACGGAGGAACGCCTACGAGCAGTACTTC. Protein sequence: CASSGERRRNAYEQYF.